Sequencing of this T cell receptor (beta chain) was carried out in a study of blood T cell repertoires in COVID-19. Study summary: PBMCs, B-cell-depleted T cells, or T cells provided the cDNA or gDNA that made up the material.

Trimming cost V 6 bases and J 1 base, with 15 bases left between them. The CDR3 extends over 15 amino acids. Germline V gene sequence: CDR1 KGHSH, CDR2 LQKENI. The data were produced by immunoSEQ multiplex PCR, yet TCRdb's version contains in-frame clones alone and is incomplete. Seen here are 140,000 to 150,000 clones, about 80% observed once, and the top ten hold roughly 15%. The TCR originated in a man aged 50 to 59 with acute or convalescent COVID-19. The chain links TRBV18 to TRBJ1-1, with D perhaps TRBD1 (5 bases). Input material: peripheral blood. This chain's CDR3 is CASSPSSGGNTEAFF. Here the CDR3 DNA reads TGTGCCAGCTCCCCAAGTTCGGGGGGGAACACTGAAGCTTTCTTT.